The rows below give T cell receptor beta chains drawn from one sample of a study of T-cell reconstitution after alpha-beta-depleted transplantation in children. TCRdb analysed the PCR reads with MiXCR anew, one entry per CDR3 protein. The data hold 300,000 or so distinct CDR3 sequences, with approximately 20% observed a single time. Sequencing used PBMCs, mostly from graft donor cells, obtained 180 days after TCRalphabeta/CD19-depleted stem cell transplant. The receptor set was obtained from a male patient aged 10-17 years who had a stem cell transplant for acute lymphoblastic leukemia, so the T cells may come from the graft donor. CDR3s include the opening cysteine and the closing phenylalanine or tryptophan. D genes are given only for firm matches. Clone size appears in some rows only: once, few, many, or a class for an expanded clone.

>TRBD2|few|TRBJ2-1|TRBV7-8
CASSLRLAVHEQFF
TGTGCCAGCAGCTTGAGACTAGCAGTTCATGAGCAGTTCTTC
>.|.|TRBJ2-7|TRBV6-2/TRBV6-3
CASSYEGGSLGEQYF
TGTGCCAGCAGTTACGAGGGGGGCTCTTTGGGAGAGCAGTACTTC
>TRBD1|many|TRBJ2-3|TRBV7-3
CASSLMTGVADTQYF
TGTGCCAGCAGCTTAATGACAGGGGTGGCAGATACGCAGTATTTT
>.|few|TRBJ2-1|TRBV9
CASNPSGFPYNEQFF
TGTGCCAGCAACCCCTCGGGATTTCCATACAATGAGCAGTTCTTC
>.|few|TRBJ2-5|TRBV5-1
CASSFTIPAGETQYF
TGCGCCAGCAGCTTTACTATCCCGGCTGGAGAGACCCAGTACTTC
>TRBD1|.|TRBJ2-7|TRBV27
CASNPTGTYEQYF
TGTGCCAGCAATCCGACAGGGACCTACGAGCAGTACTTC
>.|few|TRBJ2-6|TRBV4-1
CASSQGVSSSGANVLTF
TGCGCCAGCAGCCAGGGGGTATCGAGCTCTGGGGCCAACGTCCTGACTTTC
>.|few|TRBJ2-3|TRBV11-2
CASSLGLRGSDTQYF
TGTGCCAGCAGCTTAGGATTACGGGGCTCCGATACGCAGTATTTT
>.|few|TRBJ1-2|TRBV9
CASSVEDSPYGYTF
TGTGCCAGCAGCGTAGAGGACTCGCCCTATGGCTACACCTTC
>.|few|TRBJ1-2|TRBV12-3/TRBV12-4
CASSPDRSSYGYTF
TGTGCCAGCAGTCCCGACAGGAGCTCCTATGGCTACACCTTC
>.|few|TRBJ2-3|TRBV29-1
CSVAFRDPSTDTQYF
TGCAGCGTCGCTTTCCGGGACCCTAGCACAGATACGCAGTATTTT
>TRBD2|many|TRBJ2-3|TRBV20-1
CSARTNRGGRASTDTQYF
TGCAGTGCTAGAACTAACCGAGGCGGGAGGGCTAGCACAGATACGCAGTATTTT
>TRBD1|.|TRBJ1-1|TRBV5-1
CASSSRTGTLPNTEAFF
TGCGCCAGCAGCTCTCGGACAGGGACTCTCCCCAACACTGAAGCTTTCTTT
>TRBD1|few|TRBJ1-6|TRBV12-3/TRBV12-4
CASSLNPIPGGSYNSPLHF
TGTGCCAGCAGTTTAAACCCAATCCCAGGGGGCTCCTATAATTCACCCCTCCACTTT
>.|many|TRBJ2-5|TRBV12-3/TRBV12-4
CASSFPHETQYF
TGTGCCAGCAGTTTTCCCCACGAGACCCAGTACTTC
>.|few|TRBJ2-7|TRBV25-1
CASSGRVPYEQYF
TGTGCCAGCAGTGGAAGGGTCCCCTACGAGCAGTACTTC
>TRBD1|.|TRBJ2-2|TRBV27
CASRVQGAGTGELFF
TGTGCCAGCAGGGTACAGGGGGCGGGCACCGGGGAGCTGTTTTTT
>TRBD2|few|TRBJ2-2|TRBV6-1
CASGTSGSSNTGELFF
TGTGCCAGCGGGACTAGCGGGAGTTCTAACACCGGGGAGCTGTTTTTT
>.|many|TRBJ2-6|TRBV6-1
CASSVRLSGANVLTF
TGTGCCAGCAGCGTCCGCCTCTCTGGGGCCAACGTCCTGACTTTC
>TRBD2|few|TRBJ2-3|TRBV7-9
CASSHLGLDGTDTQYF
TGTGCCAGCAGCCATCTCGGACTAGACGGCACAGATACGCAGTATTTT
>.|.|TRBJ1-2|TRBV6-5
CASSLIGRNYGYTF
TGTGCCAGCAGTTTAATAGGACGGAACTATGGCTACACCTTC
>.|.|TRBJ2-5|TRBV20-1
CSARHGTHQETQYF
TGCAGTGCTAGACATGGGACCCACCAAGAGACCCAGTACTTC
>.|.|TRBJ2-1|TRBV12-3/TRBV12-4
CASSLGPSSIEQFF
TGTGCCAGCAGTTTAGGCCCCAGCAGTATAGAGCAGTTCTTC
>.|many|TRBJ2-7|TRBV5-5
CASSLVGVEQYF
TGTGCCAGCAGCTTGGTAGGGGTCGAGCAGTACTTC
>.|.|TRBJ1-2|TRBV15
CATSRPHHGTVVNF
TGTGCCACCAGCAGACCTCATCACGGCACGGTGGTGAACTTC
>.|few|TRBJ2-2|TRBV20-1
CSATRGNHGELFF
TGCAGTGCTACCAGGGGAAATCACGGGGAGCTGTTTTTT
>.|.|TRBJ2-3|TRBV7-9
CASSRLAPDTQYF
TGTGCCAGCAGCCGGCTAGCTCCAGATACGCAGTATTTT
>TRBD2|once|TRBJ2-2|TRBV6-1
CAARASGLTGELFF
TGTGCCGCGCGTGCTAGCGGGCTCACCGGGGAGCTGTTTTTT
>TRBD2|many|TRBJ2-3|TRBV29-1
CSLGLAYPDTQYF
TGCAGCCTTGGACTAGCGTATCCAGATACGCAGTATTTT
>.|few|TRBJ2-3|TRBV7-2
CASSRASASTDTQYF
TGTGCCAGCAGCCGTGCTAGCGCAAGCACAGATACGCAGTATTTT
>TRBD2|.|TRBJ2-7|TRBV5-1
CASSLTVISGLSYEQYF
TGCGCCAGCAGCCTGACAGTGATTAGCGGGCTTTCCTACGAGCAGTACTTC